The 18 T cell receptor beta chains listed next were all sequenced from one sample in a study of T cell responses to AZD1222 COVID-19 vaccine. Sequenced by immunoSEQ multiplex PCR; TCRdb stores in-frame clones only, minus some. The sample lists around 130,000 clones, just over 85% seen once, with about 8.3% in the top ten. This material consisted of peripheral blood, taken on day 0 of AZD1222 vaccination. Source of these receptors: an adult in good health.

CDR3 in DNA: TGTGCCAGCAGTTTCCTGGGACAGGGGGCGCGAGAAACCAAAAACATTCAGTACTTC. Its translation: CASSFLGQGARETKNIQYF. The chain combines TRBV28 with TRBJ2-4; 12 bases are a match to TRBD1. Germline values: CDR1 MDHEN, CDR2 SYDVKM. Germline trimming cut 3 bases from V and 2 bases from J; bases unmatched to any gene: 11. The CDR3 covers 19 residues.

The chain employs TRBV4-3 and TRBJ2-5, with 10 bases fitting TRBD1. Unmatched junction bases numbered 10, after V lost 0 bases and J lost 3 bases. Per the germline V gene, CDR1 is LGHNA and CDR2 is YSLEER. This CDR3 is built from 18 residues. The CDR3 sequence is CASSQDRLGQGREETQYF. The CDR3 region has the DNA TGCGCCAGCAGCCAAGATCGGTTGGGACAGGGGAGAGAAGAGACCCAGTACTTC.

J is TRBJ2-1 and V is TRBV7-9; 7 bases map to TRBD2. The CDR3 runs 12 residues. CDR1 SEHNR and CDR2 FQNEAQ come from the germline V gene (reference sequence). V trimming: 1 base; J trimming: 9 bases; junction bases outside the gene matches: 0. The CDR3 is CASSLGTSEQFF. DNA for the CDR3: TGTGCCAGCAGCTTAGGGACTAGTGAGCAGTTCTTC.

This clone was picked up one time. The chain uses TRBV5-6 and TRBJ2-1, with TRBD2 matching 10 bases. The CDR3 runs to 15 residues. The germline CDR1 and CDR2 sequences are SGHDT and YYEEEE. After removal of 2 bases from V and 5 bases from J, the junction contained 4 bases not matched to a gene. As DNA, the CDR3 is TGTGCCAGCAGCTTCTTAGCGGGGGGAGACAATGAGCAGTTCTTC. Its translation: CASSFLAGGDNEQFF.

The CDR3 coding sequence is TGTGCCAGCAGCTTGTTTCCGGGGGATACGCAGTATTTT. Amino acids: CASSLFPGDTQYF. The chain has TRBV5-6 and TRBJ2-3, with TRBD2 as a possible D gene (5 bases). V dropped 1 base and J dropped 6 bases, with 9 bases sitting between them. CDR1 and CDR2 (germline): SGHDT, YYEEEE. This CDR3 has 13 amino acids.

The V call is TRBV10-1, the J call TRBJ2-2; D gene uncertain. CDR3 length equals 21 residues. V shed 0 bases and J shed 0 bases, with 23 bases lying between them. Germline V gives CDR1 WNHNN, CDR2 SYGVQD (reference sequence). The chain's CDR3 is CASSESKTGPSTSPNTGELFF. CDR3 nucleotide sequence: TGCGCCAGCAGTGAGTCGAAGACCGGGCCTTCGACCTCGCCGAACACCGGGGAGCTGTTTTTT.

To note about this clone: Other nucleotide sequences in the sample specify the same CDR3. The J gene is TRBJ2-3, the V gene TRBV18, with D uncertain. Germline CDR1 reads KGHSH; CDR2 reads LQKENI. This CDR3 has 12 amino acids. V lost 3 bases and J lost 2, with 3 bases in between. The CDR3 nucleotides read TGTGCCAGCTCACCCTTCACAGATACGCAGTATTTT. The encoded protein is CASSPFTDTQYF.

V and J are TRBV19 and TRBJ1-5; 8 nucleotides match TRBD1. The CDR3 has 18 residues. Germline V CDR1 and CDR2: LNHDA, SQIVND (reference sequence). The V and J ends lost 5 bases and 0 bases, in that order; junction bases with no gene match: 12. The CDR3 protein is CASSFLPLQGDSNQPQHF. The CDR3 coding sequence is TGTGCCAGTAGTTTCTTACCTCTACAGGGGGATAGCAATCAGCCCCAGCATTTT.

The chain carries TRBV2 and TRBJ2-1; D not resolved. Germline V CDR1 and CDR2: SNHLY, FYNNEI. Trimming left V 4 bases short and J 0 bases short, with 13 bases between. The CDR3 is 16 amino acids. CDR3 coding DNA: TGTGCCAGCAGTGTAACCAGGCCAAGCTCCTACAATGAGCAGTTCTTC. Protein sequence: CASSVTRPSSYNEQFF. The whole variable domain, remainder taken from reference TRBV2 and TRBJ2-1, is EPEVTQTPSHQVTQMGQEVILRCVPISNHLYFYWYRQILGQKVEFLVSFYNNEISEKSEIFDDQFSVERPDGSNFTLKIRSTKLEDSAMYFCASSVTRPSSYNEQFFGPGTRLTVL.

The genes are TRBV9 and TRBJ2-1; weak D call: TRBD1 (5 bases). The CDR3 length is 14 residues. Germline V CDR1 and CDR2: SGDLS, YYNGEE. Trimming stripped 0 bases from V and 6 bases from J, with 10 bases between. The DNA of the CDR3 is TGTGCCAGCAGCGTAGTACAGGTAGGCAATGAGCAGTTCTTC. Its translation is CASSVVQVGNEQFF.

This clone was counted between two and nine times. The genes are TRBV19 and TRBJ2-7; D is undetermined. In germline, CDR1 is LNHDA, CDR2 SQIVND (reference sequence). Trimming stripped 0 bases from V and 1 base from J, with 7 bases between. This CDR3 is 14 amino acids long. DNA for the CDR3: TGTGCCAGTAGTATAGAGGCAGCTTCCTACGAGCAGTACTTC. The encoded protein is CASSIEAASYEQYF.

This chain uses TRBV6-5 with TRBJ2-1; TRBD2 might be the D (5 bases). The germline CDR1 and CDR2 sequences are MNHEY and SVGAGI. Trimming pared 3 bases from V and 7 bases from J, leaving 16 bases between. The CDR3 loop spans 15 amino acids. The CDR3 loop reads CASSYRGIGRNEQFF. CDR3 nucleotide sequence: TGTGCCAGCAGTTATCGAGGGATAGGTAGGAATGAGCAGTTCTTC.

This clone was seen ten or more times. V gene TRBV2 combines with J gene TRBJ1-2; D remains ambiguous. The CDR3 is made up of 12 amino acids. Per the germline V gene, CDR1 is SNHLY and CDR2 is FYNNEI. Trimming cost V 10 bases and J 0 bases, with 9 bases left between them. In DNA, the CDR3 is TGTGCCATCAGGAATTCTAACTATGGCTACACCTTC. This encodes CAIRNSNYGYTF.

The V call is TRBV7-9, the J call TRBJ2-5; D perhaps matches TRBD1 (5 bases). There are 15 residues in the CDR3. The germline gives CDR1 SEHNR, CDR2 FQNEAQ (reference sequence). Trimming cost V 6 bases and J 0 bases, with 14 bases left between them. The CDR3 loop is CASRNSAGNQETQYF. The CDR3 nucleotides are TGTGCCAGCAGAAACTCGGCAGGGAACCAAGAGACCCAGTACTTC.

The chain combines TRBV10-2 with TRBJ1-4, with 9 positions matching TRBD1. Germline V gene sequence: CDR1 WSHSY, CDR2 SAAADI. V lost 9 bases, J lost 8 bases, and 7 bases stayed unmatched. The CDR3 loop spans 13 amino acids. Here the CDR3 DNA reads TGCGCCAGTTCAAACAGGGGGCGCGAAAAACTGTTTTTT. It is translated as CASSNRGREKLFF.

V usage is TRBV10-2 and J usage is TRBJ2-7; 11 bases match TRBD2. The junction had 14 bases not matched to a gene; V was cut back by 3 bases and J by 10 bases. Germline CDR1 WSHSY, CDR2 SAAADI. This CDR3 is 16 amino acids long. In nucleotides, the CDR3 is TGCGCCAGCAGTGATCCCGGGACTAGCGGCAAATCCGACCAGTACTTC. It codes for CASSDPGTSGKSDQYF.

This chain connects TRBV7-6 to TRBJ1-2; D is undetermined. The CDR3 runs to 13 residues. The germline V gene has CDR1 SGHVS and CDR2 FNYEAQ. Trimming removed 5 bases from V and 7 bases from J, with 14 bases in between. Here the CDR3 DNA reads TGTGCCAGCAGCCCAAATCCCTCGTTTGGCTACACCTTC. Protein product: CASSPNPSFGYTF.

This clone was counted a single time. The CDR3 is CASSYVAVTDTQYF. The CDR3 DNA is TGTGCCAGCAGTTACGTCGCAGTCACAGATACGCAGTATTTT. This rearrangement joins TRBV6-5 to TRBJ2-3; D is uncertain. The CDR3 runs 14 residues. The ends were cut back, 2 bases at V and 2 bases at J, with 8 bases in the middle. The germline gives CDR1 MNHEY, CDR2 SVGAGI.